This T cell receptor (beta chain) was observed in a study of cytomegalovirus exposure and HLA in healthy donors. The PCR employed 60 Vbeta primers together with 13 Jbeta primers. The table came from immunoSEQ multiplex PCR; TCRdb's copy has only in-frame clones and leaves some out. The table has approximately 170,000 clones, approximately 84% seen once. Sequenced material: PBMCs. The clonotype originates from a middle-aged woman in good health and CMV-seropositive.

The CDR3 sequence is CACSSGADTQYF. The CDR3 bases are TGTGCCTGCAGTAGCGGGGCAGATACGCAGTATTTT. The chain employs TRBV30 and TRBJ2-3, with 8 bases that match TRBD2. Germline values: CDR1 GTSNPN, CDR2 SVGIG (reference sequence). The V and J ends lost 6 bases and 4 bases, in that order; junction bases with no gene match: 3. This CDR3 is built from 12 residues.